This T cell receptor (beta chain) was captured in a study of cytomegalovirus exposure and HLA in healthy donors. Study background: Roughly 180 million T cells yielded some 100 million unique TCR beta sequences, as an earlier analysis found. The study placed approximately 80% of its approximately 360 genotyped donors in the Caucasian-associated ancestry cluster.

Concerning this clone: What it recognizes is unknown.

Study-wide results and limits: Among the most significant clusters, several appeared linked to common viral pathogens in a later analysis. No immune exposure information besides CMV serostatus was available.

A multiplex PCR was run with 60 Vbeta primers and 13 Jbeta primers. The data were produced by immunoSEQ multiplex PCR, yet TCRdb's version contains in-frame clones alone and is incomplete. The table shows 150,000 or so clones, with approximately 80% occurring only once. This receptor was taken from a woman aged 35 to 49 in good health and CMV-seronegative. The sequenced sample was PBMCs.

The CDR3 loop reads CASSLGQDFTYNEQFF. The CDR3 DNA reads as TGTGCCAGCAGCTTGGGACAGGACTTCACCTACAATGAGCAGTTCTTC. This rearrangement joins TRBV5-4 to TRBJ2-1; D possibly corresponds to TRBD1 (6 bases). CDR3 length: 16 residues. V was shortened by 0 bases and J by 2 bases, with 12 bases between the two germline ends. Per the germline V gene, CDR1 is SGHNT and CDR2 is YYREEE (reference sequence).